This is a list of T cell receptor beta chains from one sample in a study of blood T cell repertoires in COVID-19. Sequenced by immunoSEQ multiplex PCR; TCRdb stores in-frame clones only, minus some. This sample has 90,000 to 120,000 clones; roughly 92% occur once, and the top ten carry under 7.5%. Sequencing input: peripheral blood. These receptors all come from a man aged 65-85 years with acute or convalescent COVID-19. CDR3s include the opening cysteine and the closing phenylalanine or tryptophan. A D gene is named only where the DNA matches it firmly. Clone size is shown for a subset of rows, as once, few, many or a class of expanded clone.

TRBV7-6	TRBD2	NA	TRBJ2-4	TGTGCCAGCAGCTTAGTAGCGGGAGAGGTTGGCATTCAGTACTTC	CASSLVAGEVGIQYF
TRBV5-4	NA	NA	TRBJ2-7	TGTGCCAGCAGCTTGGAGAATAGCTACGAGCAGTACTTC	CASSLENSYEQYF
TRBV20-1	NA	once	TRBJ1-4	TGCAGTGCTTACTTACAGGCGGAACTGTTTTTT	CSAYLQAELFF
TRBV15	NA	NA	TRBJ2-2	TGTGCCACCCAAGAGGGGGTTTCGACCGGGGAGCTGTTTTTT	CATQEGVSTGELFF
TRBV7-3	TRBD1	NA	TRBJ1-2	TGTGCCAGCAGCCCTCAGGGGGCGAACGACTATGGCTACACCTTC	CASSPQGANDYGYTF
TRBV5-4	NA	NA	TRBJ2-1	TGTGCCAGCAGCTCGGGATTGCTAGCTGCGGGCCACAATGAGCAGTTCTTC	CASSSGLLAAGHNEQFF
TRBV9	NA	NA	TRBJ1-4	TGTGCCAGCAGCGTAGGATACAGCTCTAATGAAAAACTGTTTTTT	CASSVGYSSNEKLFF
TRBV10-3	TRBD1	once	TRBJ1-2	TGTGCCATCAGTGAATTCTCGCCGGGACAGGGAAGGGACACCTTC	CAISEFSPGQGRDTF
TRBV5-1	TRBD1	NA	TRBJ2-5	TGCGCCAGCTGCCCTCAGGGGGCGCGTTTAGAGACCCAGTACTTC	CASCPQGARLETQYF
TRBV6-5	NA	NA	TRBJ1-5	TGTGCCAGCAGTCCCGGGTACGCCAATCAGCCCCAGCATTTT	CASSPGYANQPQHF
TRBV6-5	NA	NA	TRBJ1-2	TGTGCCAGCAGTAAACGGGATCCCCGTCCCGGTGGCTACACCTTC	CASSKRDPRPGGYTF
TRBV28	NA	NA	TRBJ2-7	TGTGCCAGCAGCCTAAAGTACGAGCAGTACTTC	CASSLKYEQYF
TRBV18	TRBD1	NA	TRBJ1-2	TGTGCCAGCTCACCCGGACAGGGGGCTTATGGCTACACCTTC	CASSPGQGAYGYTF
TRBV27	NA	NA	TRBJ1-5	TGTGCCAGCAGTGACAGCACTCAGCCCCAGCATTTT	CASSDSTQPQHF
TRBV19	TRBD1	NA	TRBJ1-5	TGTGCCAGTAGTAGGAGGGACAGGGGCGGAAATCAGCCCCAGCATTTT	CASSRRDRGGNQPQHF
TRBV10-3	NA	NA	TRBJ2-7	TGTGCCATCAGTGGGGGACTGGAAACACTCGAGCAGTACTTC	CAISGGLETLEQYF
TRBV28	TRBD1	NA	TRBJ1-2	TGTGCCAGCACCCTGACAGGGGGGAACTATGGCTACACCTTC	CASTLTGGNYGYTF
TRBV24-1	NA	NA	TRBJ2-7	TGTGCCACCTCTCCCGGAGTCACCTACGAGCAGTACTTC	CATSPGVTYEQYF
TRBV6-5	TRBD1	NA	TRBJ2-5	TGTGCCAGCAGGAGGACAGGGAGTCAAGAGACCCAGTACTTC	CASRRTGSQETQYF
TRBV20-1	NA	NA	TRBJ1-1	TGCAGTGCTTTAGTAAACACTGAAGCTTTCTTT	CSALVNTEAFF
TRBV2	NA	NA	TRBJ1-5	TGTGCCAGCAGTGGTTCGTGGCCTCGGGATAGCAATCAGCCCCAGCATTTT	CASSGSWPRDSNQPQHF
TRBV24-1	TRBD2	NA	TRBJ2-7	TGTGCCACCAGTGATGTAGCGGGAGAGCAGTACTTC	CATSDVAGEQYF
TRBV6-5	TRBD1	NA	TRBJ2-7	TGTGCCAGCAGTTATTCGGGACAGGGTGTTATCTACGAGCAGTACTTC	CASSYSGQGVIYEQYF
TRBV7-2	NA	NA	TRBJ2-7	TGTGCCAGCAGCTTATTGGGTAGAGGCGACGAGCAGTACTTC	CASSLLGRGDEQYF
TRBV6-6	NA	NA	TRBJ1-3	TGTGCCAGCTCCCAGGGGTGGGGTGGAAACACCATATATTTT	CASSQGWGGNTIYF
TRBV3-1/TRBV3-2	NA	NA	TRBJ2-2	TGTGCCAGCACCAGGGACTTTTACACCGGGGAGCTGTTTTTT	CASTRDFYTGELFF
TRBV24-1	NA	few	TRBJ2-1	TGTGCCACCAGTGATACTAACTCCTACAATGAGCAGTTCTTC	CATSDTNSYNEQFF
TRBV18	NA	NA	TRBJ1-2	TGTGCCAGCTCACCACCGATCCAGGGCCCAAATGGCTACACCTTC	CASSPPIQGPNGYTF
TRBV2	NA	NA	TRBJ1-1	TGTGCCAGCAGCGGAAGGCAGGGAGGGAAAGCTTTCTTT	CASSGRQGGKAFF
TRBV11-2	NA	NA	TRBJ1-2	TGTGCCAGCAGCTTAGATCTACGAGGGCCCGAGGTCGGCTACACCTTC	CASSLDLRGPEVGYTF